Following are 17 T cell receptor beta chains from one sample sequenced in a study of blood T cell repertoires in COVID-19. Assay used: immunoSEQ multiplex PCR; TCRdb lists only in-frame clones, some missing. This sample has 140,000 to 150,000 clones; 78% occur once, and the top ten carry 5.5% to 7%. Material: PBMCs or T cells enriched from blood (not recorded which). All receptors derive from a woman aged 50 to 65 who had recovered from COVID-19.

This rearrangement joins TRBV3-1 (or the pseudogene TRBV3-2) to TRBJ1-1, with a possible D match to TRBD1 (5 bases). V gave up 5 bases and J gave up 5 bases, with 12 bases separating them. CDR3 length: 13 amino acids. Germline V gene sequence: CDR1 LGHDT, CDR2 YNNKEL (reference sequence). The CDR3 reads CASSNGRGTEAFF. The CDR3 DNA sequence: TGTGCCAGCAGCAATGGGCGGGGGACTGAAGCTTTCTTT.

This clone is medium-sized by share. CDR3 coding DNA: TGTGCCAGCAGCCCGGGACTAGCGGGGGCTCTAGGGCAGTTCTTC. It specifies CASSPGLAGALGQFF. The rearrangement uses TRBV7-6 and TRBJ2-1; 14 bases agree with TRBD2. Germline CDR1 reads SGHVS; CDR2 reads FNYEAQ. The CDR3 totals 15 residues. V was clipped by 5 bases and J by 12 bases; unmatched bases: 9. Using reference TRBV7-6 and TRBJ2-1 for the parts outside the CDR3, the full variable domain is GAGVSQSPRYKVTKRGQDVALRCDPISGHVSLYWYRQALGQGPEFLTYFNYEAQQDKSGLPNDRFSAERPEGSISTLTIQRTEQRDSAMYRCASSPGLAGALGQFFGPGTRLTVL.

This chain joins TRBV4-1 and TRBJ1-5, with D perhaps TRBD1 (5 bases). Trimming took 3 bases from V and 2 from J, leaving 14 bases between them. Germline V gene sequence: CDR1 MGHRA, CDR2 YSYEKL. This CDR3 region has 16 residues. CDR3 sequence (DNA): TGCGCCAGCAGCCAGTGGGGTAGGGGCGGCAATCAGCCCCAGCATTTT. It specifies CASSQWGRGGNQPQHF.

The chain couples TRBV3-1 (or the pseudogene TRBV3-2) to TRBJ2-1, with 7 nucleotides matching TRBD2. The CDR3 is 13 amino acids. V lost 5 bases, J lost 9 bases, and 7 bases stayed unmatched. CDR1 and CDR2 (germline): LGHDT, YNNKEL (reference sequence). The CDR3 loop is CASSSLLAVEQFF. CDR3 coding DNA: TGTGCCAGCAGCTCCCTTCTAGCGGTTGAGCAGTTCTTC.

This clone has just one count. The chain recombines TRBV23-1 with TRBJ1-6; TRBD1 agrees at 9 bases. TRBV23-1 is known as an ORF, though its function is uncertain. J gave up 8 bases and V 2 bases, and 7 bases lay outside the gene matches. The CDR3 has 16 residues. CDR3 sequence (DNA): TGCGCCAGCAGTCAAGCCAACAGGGGGCTAGATTCACCCCTCCACTTT. This codes for CASSQANRGLDSPLHF.

The chain has TRBV7-7 and TRBJ2-5, with 8 bases that match TRBD2. CDR3 length: 15 amino acids. V trimming: 1 base; J trimming: 1 base; junction bases outside the gene matches: 2. Germline loops: CDR1 SSHAT, CDR2 FNYEAQ (reference sequence). CDR3 sequence reads: CASSLGAGVQETQYF. Written as DNA, the CDR3 is TGTGCCAGCAGCTTAGGAGCGGGGGTCCAAGAGACCCAGTACTTC.

This clone was picked up a small number of times. The rearrangement links TRBV5-1 to TRBJ2-5; D not resolved. The CDR3 is 14 residues long. With 1 base removed from V and 2 bases from J, the gap between germline ends came to 9 bases. Germline loops: CDR1 SGHRS, CDR2 YFSETQ. The CDR3, as DNA: TGCGCCAGCAGCTTGTTGGCCCAACAAGAGACCCAGTACTTC. It encodes CASSLLAQQETQYF.

V and J are TRBV11-2 and TRBJ1-1, with a weak D call TRBD1 (5 bases). The germline V gene has CDR1 SGHAT and CDR2 FQNNGV. The CDR3 length is 14 residues. Trimming pared 1 base from V and 3 bases from J, leaving 9 bases between. The CDR3, as DNA: TGTGCCAGCAGCTTAGTGGGGGGGGACACTGAAGCTTTCTTT. It yields the protein CASSLVGGDTEAFF.

The sample holds one count of this clone. The chain couples TRBV6-5 to TRBJ1-2; D unresolved. Trimming took off 6 bases at V and 3 bases at J, with 17 bases between the two ends. This CDR3 is built from 15 residues. CDR1 is MNHEY, CDR2 SVGAGI, per germline. CDR3 loop: CASRRSGFRDYGYTF. In DNA, the CDR3 is TGTGCCAGCAGAAGGTCGGGGTTTCGGGACTATGGCTACACCTTC.

This chain uses TRBV19 with TRBJ1-1, with 7 nucleotides matching TRBD1. CDR1 and CDR2 (germline): LNHDA, SQIVND (reference sequence). The CDR3 loop spans 14 amino acids. The junction had 5 bases not matched to a gene; V was cut back by 6 bases and J by 1 base. This chain's CDR3 is CASSGRQGNTEAFF. Written as DNA, the CDR3 is TGTGCCAGTAGCGGAAGACAGGGGAACACTGAAGCTTTCTTT.

V usage is TRBV2 and J usage is TRBJ2-3; 12 bases fit TRBD2. CDR3 length equals 16 residues. After removal of 2 bases from V and 2 bases from J, the junction contained 2 bases not matched to a gene. Germline values: CDR1 SNHLY, CDR2 FYNNEI. The CDR3 bases are TGTGCCAGCAGTGAACTAGCGGGGGGGCCCACAGATACGCAGTATTTT. Its protein is CASSELAGGPTDTQYF. The variable domain in full, completed from reference TRBV2 and TRBJ2-3, reads EPEVTQTPSHQVTQMGQEVILRCVPISNHLYFYWYRQILGQKVEFLVSFYNNEISEKSEIFDDQFSVERPDGSNFTLKIRSTKLEDSAMYFCASSELAGGPTDTQYFGPGTRLTVL.

The CDR3 loop reads CASSQDDYSMNTEAFF. CDR3 DNA: TGCGCCAGCAGCCAAGACGACTACAGCATGAACACTGAAGCTTTCTTT. This chain links TRBV4-1 with TRBJ1-1, with unresolved D. Germline assignment: CDR1 MGHRA and CDR2 YSYEKL. The CDR3 covers 16 residues. V was cut by 0 bases and J by 0 bases, with 11 bases left in between.

V is TRBV24-1 and J is TRBJ2-5; TRBD1 agrees at 8 bases. CDR3 length: 12 amino acids. Losses at the gene ends were 9 bases for V and 4 bases for J; bases not matched to a gene: 3. From germline, CDR1 is KGHDR and CDR2 SFDVKD. In DNA, the CDR3 is TGTGCCACCGGACAGGGCGGAGAGACCCAGTACTTC. It codes for CATGQGGETQYF.

The rearrangement joins TRBV6-1 to TRBJ2-5; 11 nucleotides align to TRBD1. This CDR3 has 16 residues. Looked up from germline, CDR1 is MNHNS and CDR2 is SASEGT. V lost 4 bases and J lost 5; bases outside the gene matches: 9. CDR3: CASSALRDRGGETQYF. As DNA, the CDR3 is TGTGCCAGCAGTGCCCTCCGGGACAGGGGGGGGGAGACCCAGTACTTC.

In this sample, this clone turned up a few times. V and J are TRBV28 and TRBJ1-2, with 7 bases lining up with TRBD1. Looked up from germline, CDR1 is MDHEN and CDR2 is SYDVKM. V was pared by 6 bases and J by 4 bases, with 14 bases of the junction left unmatched. The length of the CDR3 is 16 residues. Written as DNA, the CDR3 is TGTGCCAGCAGCCCGCCTTATGGACAGGAGGGCTATGGCTACACCTTC. It yields the protein CASSPPYGQEGYGYTF.

The rearrangement joins TRBV28 to TRBJ1-1; D gene uncertain. Germline CDR1 is MDHEN and CDR2 is SYDVKM. The CDR3 consists of 14 residues. V shed 5 bases and J shed 1 base, with 11 bases lying between them. CDR3 sequence: CASSPWRANTEAFF. Here the CDR3 DNA reads TGTGCCAGCAGTCCCTGGAGGGCGAACACTGAAGCTTTCTTT.

V is TRBV18 and J is TRBJ1-2; tentative D call: TRBD1 (5 bases). CDR3 length: 15 amino acids. Germline assignment: CDR1 KGHSH and CDR2 LQKENI. V lost 3 bases and J 0 bases, leaving 11 bases between the germline ends. The chain's CDR3 is CASSPYDSANYGYTF. DNA of the CDR3: TGTGCCAGCTCACCCTACGACAGTGCTAACTATGGCTACACCTTC.